The 14 T cell receptor beta chains reported below all come from one sample, sequenced in a study of control samples from healthy donors and cancer patients. Libraries were prepared by immunoSEQ multiplex PCR; TCRdb keeps only in-frame clonotypes and omits some of them. The repertoire has some 19,000 clones, roughly 80% of them found once; the top ten carry roughly 23%. Sequencing was performed on PBMCs. The receptors were gathered from a man aged 60 to 69 with colorectal cancer.

The chain uses TRBV30 and TRBJ1-3; D perhaps matches TRBD1 (5 bases). Per germline, CDR1 GTSNPN and CDR2 SVGIG (reference sequence). The ends were cut back, 0 bases at V and 0 bases at J, with 6 bases in the middle. CDR3 length: 14 residues. CDR3 in DNA: TGTGCCTGGAGTGTGGGGGGCTCTGGAAACACCATATATTTT. It encodes CAWSVGGSGNTIYF. The full variable domain, with the rest looked up from reference TRBV30 and TRBJ1-3, is SQTIHQWPATLVQPVGSPLSLECTVEGTSNPNLYWYRQAAGRGLQLLFYSVGIGQISSEVPQNLSASRPQDRQFILSSKKLLLSDSGFYLCAWSVGGSGNTIYFGEGSWLTVV.

The V gene is TRBV29-1, the J gene TRBJ1-1; 7 nucleotides line up with TRBD1. CDR3 length equals 13 residues. Losses at the gene ends were 7 bases for V and 5 bases for J; bases not matched to a gene: 10. Germline assignment: CDR1 SQVTM and CDR2 ANQGSEA. The CDR3 region has the DNA TGCAGCGCCGACAGGGCCGAACGGACTGAAGCTTTCTTT. Translating gives CSADRAERTEAFF.

V is TRBV14 and J is TRBJ2-1, with 7 positions matching TRBD2. Germline V gene sequence: CDR1 SGHDN, CDR2 FVKESK. This CDR3 is built from 17 residues. V shed 6 bases and J 4 bases; nucleotides not matched to a gene: 15. As DNA, the CDR3 is TGTGCCAGCAGTCCCCGGGGGAGCGGGGCCGGTTACAATGAGCAGTTCTTC. It codes for CASSPRGSGAGYNEQFF. Drawing the rest from reference TRBV14 and TRBJ2-1, the complete variable domain is EAGVTQFPSHSVIEKGQTVTLRCDPISGHDNLYWYRRVMGKEIKFLLHFVKESKQDESGMPNNRFLAERTGGTYSTLKVQPAELEDSGVYFCASSPRGSGAGYNEQFFGPGTRLTVL.

The chain recombines TRBV5-4 with TRBJ1-6; tentatively, D is TRBD1 (5 bases). From germline, CDR1 is SGHNT and CDR2 YYREEE (reference sequence). The CDR3 covers 15 residues. Trimming shortened V by 7 bases and J by 7 bases, and 18 bases separated the two germline ends. The DNA for the CDR3 is TGTGCCAGCCGATTAGACAGAGCCGAGAATTCACCCCTCCACTTT. Its protein is CASRLDRAENSPLHF.

This chain joins TRBV5-1 and TRBJ2-1; no definite D call. This CDR3 is built from 14 residues. The V end lost 4 bases, the J end lost 0 bases, and 8 bases lay between the germline ends. Per germline, CDR1 SGHRS and CDR2 YFSETQ. CDR3 sequence: CASSPVDSYNEQFF. Written as DNA, the CDR3 is TGCGCCAGCAGCCCCGTTGACTCCTACAATGAGCAGTTCTTC.

V is TRBV14 and J is TRBJ1-2; D is ambiguous. The CDR3 runs 12 residues. Trimming removed 4 bases at V and 9 bases at J, with 12 bases between. From germline, CDR1 is SGHDN and CDR2 FVKESK. Written as DNA, the CDR3 is TGTGCCAGCAGCCCACGGATCGGGCGCTACACCTTC. Translated: CASSPRIGRYTF.

The V and J genes are TRBV4-1 and TRBJ2-7; D ambiguous. The CDR3 covers 14 residues. Per germline, CDR1 MGHRA and CDR2 YSYEKL. The V and J ends lost 0 bases and 1 base respectively, with 7 bases between them. The CDR3 sequence: CASSQEAVSYEQYF. The CDR3, as DNA: TGCGCCAGCAGCCAAGAAGCAGTGTCCTACGAGCAGTACTTC.

For this clone: The conserved closing phenylalanine or tryptophan is absent in this CDR3, likely reflecting a read error. DNA for the CDR3: TGTGCCAGCAGTTTTTTAGGGGCGCTGGCCTACGAGCAGTACCTC. Its protein product is CASSFLGALAYEQYL. This chain joins TRBV27 and TRBJ2-7; D is perhaps TRBD1 (5 bases). Trimming took off 3 bases at V and 2 bases at J, with 14 bases between the two ends. Germline assignment: CDR1 MNHEY and CDR2 SMNVEV (reference sequence). This CDR3 contains 15 residues.

This chain uses TRBV5-1 with TRBJ1-2, with TRBD1 identical over 11 bases. Trimming at V came to 5 bases and at J to 6 bases, leaving 15 bases not matched to a gene. Germline V gene lookup returns CDR1 SGHRS and CDR2 YFSETQ. The CDR3 runs 17 residues. The CDR3 spells CASSRRDLPGQGDGYTF. The CDR3 nucleotides are TGCGCCAGCAGTAGGAGAGACCTACCGGGACAGGGGGATGGCTACACCTTC.

The rearrangement links TRBV15 to TRBJ1-5; D is uncertain. The germline V and J ends were trimmed by 1 base and 11 bases, with 18 bases remaining between them. The CDR3 sequence is 15 residues long. Looked up from germline, CDR1 is LNHNV and CDR2 is YYDKDF (reference sequence). CDR3 DNA sequence: TGTGCCACCAGCAGAGGGAAGGGAGAAGTAGAAGCCCAGCATTTT. This translates into CATSRGKGEVEAQHF.

This clone came up once. This rearrangement joins TRBV30 to TRBJ1-5, with D possibly TRBD1 on 5 matching bases. Trimming cost V 1 base and J 4 bases, with 14 bases left between them. Looked up from germline, CDR1 is GTSNPN and CDR2 is SVGIG (reference sequence). The CDR3 is 15 amino acids. CDR3 in amino acids: CAWSGGALTNQPQHF. In nucleotides, the CDR3 is TGTGCCTGGAGTGGCGGGGCGTTAACAAATCAGCCCCAGCATTTT.

The rearrangement joins TRBV9 to TRBJ2-7, with 7 bases matching TRBD1. V shed 4 bases, J shed 2 bases, and the junction held 6 bases outside the gene matches. The CDR3 spans 14 residues. Germline V gives CDR1 SGDLS, CDR2 YYNGEE. The CDR3 is CASSPGQATYEQYF. CDR3 DNA sequence: TGTGCCAGCAGCCCTGGACAGGCGACCTACGAGCAGTACTTC.

The sample holds a few counts of this clone. The chain combines TRBV18 with TRBJ1-4; tentatively, D is TRBD1 (6 bases). The CDR3 contains 14 residues. Germline V gives CDR1 KGHSH, CDR2 LQKENI. V was cut by 6 bases and J by 8 bases, with 16 bases left in between. CDR3 in DNA: TGTGCCAGCTCCCTCCGGGGGGCTGGCGAAAAACTGTTTTTT. Translation gives CASSLRGAGEKLFF.

The V call is TRBV15, the J call TRBJ1-1; no clear D. CDR1 LNHNV and CDR2 YYDKDF come from the germline V gene (reference sequence). This CDR3 comprises 14 residues. The germline V and J ends were trimmed by 1 base and 4 bases, with 10 bases remaining between them. The CDR3, as DNA: TGTGCCACCAGCAGAGGGGTAATGAGCACTGAAGCTTTCTTT. It specifies CATSRGVMSTEAFF. Supplemented by reference TRBV15 and TRBJ1-1, the full variable domain reads DAMVIQNPRYQVTQFGKPVTLSCSQTLNHNVMYWYQQKSSQAPKLLFHYYDKDFNNEADTPDNFQSRRPNTSFCFLDIRSPGLGDTAMYLCATSRGVMSTEAFFGQGTRLTVV.